This TCR beta chain was recovered during a study of blood T cells in healthy people across ages. This CDR3 contains 13 residues. The germline V gene has CDR1 SGHVS and CDR2 FQNEAQ. This clonotype showed up just a few times. Combining a sample-barcoded 5' primer with a J-beta primer mix, a second PCR ran for 7 to 11 cycles. TCRdb fed the 5' RACE reads into MiXCR, producing one record per CDR3 protein. The sample lists roughly 500,000 distinct CDR3 sequences; about 26% were seen once. The chain is built from TRBV7-8 and TRBJ2-5; TRBD2 aligns across 8 bases. TRBJ2-7 matches the DNA end more closely, so the J call is doubtful. Sequenced material: blood. The TCR originated in a woman between 65 and 79 years old in good health. CDR3 sequence reads: CASSSGEVYEQYF. In nucleotides, the CDR3 is TGTGCCAGCAGTAGCGGGGAGGTATACGAGCAGTACTTC.